A selection of T cell receptor beta chains follows, all from one sample in a study of blood T cell repertoires in COVID-19. Generated by immunoSEQ multiplex PCR, the TCRdb table keeps only in-frame clones and is missing some. The table has about 250,000 clones, 88% seen once. Sequencing used PBMCs or T cells enriched from blood (not recorded which). The receptors originated from a woman aged 50 to 65 who had recovered from COVID-19. Both conserved end residues are part of each CDR3. A D gene is named only where the DNA matches it firmly. Clone size is not always given. Where it is, it says once, few, many or a class for expanded clones.

TRBJ2-7,.,.,TRBV18,TGTGCCAGCTCTAGCGTAACGTCGGGCGAGCAGTACTTC,CASSSVTSGEQYF
TRBJ2-7,.,.,TRBV7-8,TGTGCCAGCAGCTACGACAGGTACTCCTCCTACGAGCAGTACTTC,CASSYDRYSSYEQYF
TRBJ1-4,.,TRBD1,TRBV18,TGTGCCAGCTCCCCCGTGGGACAGACTAATGAAAAACTGTTTTTT,CASSPVGQTNEKLFF
TRBJ1-4,.,.,TRBV28,TGTGCCATCCAGGGTGCAACTAATGAAAAACTGTTTTTT,CAIQGATNEKLFF
TRBJ2-1,.,TRBD2,TRBV7-8,TGTGCCAGCAGCTTAAGAGGACTAGCGGGAGTTGTTGAGCAGTTCTTC,CASSLRGLAGVVEQFF
TRBJ1-5,.,.,TRBV28,TGTGCCAGCAGTTTCAGGACAGCCTATAGCAATCAGCCCCAGCATTTT,CASSFRTAYSNQPQHF
TRBJ2-2,.,TRBD2,TRBV28,TGTGCCAGCAGTCTATTGGGACAACTAGCGGGAGTCACCGGGGAGCTGTTTTTT,CASSLLGQLAGVTGELFF
TRBJ1-4,once,.,TRBV7-2,TGTGCCAGCAGCCGTGGACAACATAATGAAAAACTGTTTTTT,CASSRGQHNEKLFF
TRBJ2-1,.,TRBD2,TRBV2,TGTGCCAGCACCAGCGGGGCCACCTACAATGAGCAGTTCTTC,CASTSGATYNEQFF
TRBJ2-1,.,.,TRBV24-1,TGTGCCACCAGTGATTGGGGGGGGCCCTCCTACAATGAGCAGTTCTTC,CATSDWGGPSYNEQFF
TRBJ1-2,.,.,TRBV19,TGTGCCAGTAGTATACAAAACTATGGCTACACCTTC,CASSIQNYGYTF
TRBJ2-3,.,.,TRBV6-5,TGTGCCAGCAGGGACACAGATAAGAGGACAGATACGCAGTATTTT,CASRDTDKRTDTQYF
TRBJ2-1,few,TRBD2,TRBV9,TGTGCCAGCAGCGTAGTCGCTAGCGGGAGGTCCTACAATGAGCAGTTCTTC,CASSVVASGRSYNEQFF
TRBJ1-2,.,.,TRBV4-3,TGCGCCAGCAGCCAAGATGCGCGGCAGAACTATGGCTACACCTTC,CASSQDARQNYGYTF
TRBJ2-1,.,TRBD1,TRBV28,TGTGCCAGCAGTTTGGCAGGGGGCCTAGACAATGAGCAGTTCTTC,CASSLAGGLDNEQFF
TRBJ2-1,.,TRBD2,TRBV9,TGTGCCAGCAGCCTAAGCGGGGAGGTGTTTGAGCAGTTCTTC,CASSLSGEVFEQFF
TRBJ1-5,.,TRBD1,TRBV19,TGTGCCAGTAGTATAGATCTATCCGGCAGGGGGCGTTGGCAGCCCCAGCATTTT,CASSIDLSGRGRWQPQHF
TRBJ2-3,.,TRBD2,TRBV27,TGTGCCAGCAGTTTATTAAAGACTAGCGGGGCTAGCACAGATACGCAGTATTTT,CASSLLKTSGASTDTQYF
TRBJ2-5,.,.,TRBV27,TGTGCCAGCAGTCCAGCGACTAGGAGAGAGACCCAGTACTTC,CASSPATRRETQYF
TRBJ1-3,.,.,TRBV12-3/TRBV12-4,TGTGCCAGCGGCGGGATCTCTGGAAACACCATATATTTT,CASGGISGNTIYF
TRBJ2-3,.,TRBD2,TRBV14,TGTGCCAGCAGCCGCGGACTAGCGGCAGATACGCAGTATTTT,CASSRGLAADTQYF
TRBJ1-3,.,TRBD1,TRBV7-9,TGTGCCAGCACCCCTCCGGGACAGGGGAACGGAAACACCATATATTTT,CASTPPGQGNGNTIYF
TRBJ2-7,.,TRBD1,TRBV4-1,TGCGCCAGCAGCCGGGGGACAGGGGACGAGCAGTACTTC,CASSRGTGDEQYF
TRBJ2-1,.,TRBD2,TRBV11-1,TGTGCCAGCAGCTTAGCTCAACGGGAGGGCCGATCAGATGAGCAGTTCTTC,CASSLAQREGRSDEQFF
TRBJ1-2,.,TRBD1,TRBV18,TGTGCCAGCTCACCAATCATAACGACAGGGGTCGGTGGCTACACCTTC,CASSPIITTGVGGYTF
TRBJ2-7,.,.,TRBV5-5,TGTGCCAGCAGCAACCGGGACACATCCACCTACGAGCAGTACTTC,CASSNRDTSTYEQYF
TRBJ2-1,once,.,TRBV30,TGTGCCTGGAGTACAGGGTCTGGTGAGCAGTTCTTC,CAWSTGSGEQFF
TRBJ1-5,.,.,TRBV4-1,TGCGCCAGCAGCCAAGAGCTTACAGACTATAGCAATCAGCCCCAGCATTTT,CASSQELTDYSNQPQHF
TRBJ1-1,once,.,TRBV28,TGTGCCAGCAGTTTCGACATATCAGCTTTCTTT,CASSFDISAFF